The clone carrying this T cell receptor beta chain appeared once. The data stem from a study of blood T cell repertoires in COVID-19. On the study more broadly: Acute and convalescent COVID-19 specimens originated in the United States, Italy and Spain. From T cells, B-cell-depleted T cells, or PBMCs came the material, which was cDNA or gDNA.

The assay was immunoSEQ multiplex PCR, and TCRdb's table has in-frame clones only and misses some. The sample yields about 200,000 clones, 90% seen once. This CDR3 has 15 residues. CDR1 KGHSH and CDR2 LQKENI come from the germline V gene. V lost 3 bases and J lost 5; bases outside the gene matches: 8. Those enrolled, adults aged roughly 18 to 95 years, came from about two dozen US areas. Categorization into cohorts depended on clinical history that participants reported. What was sequenced was PBMCs or T cells enriched from blood (not recorded which). The chain is built from TRBV18 and TRBJ2-5, with 8 bases matching TRBD2. The source of this sequence is a man younger than 40 who had recovered from COVID-19. The CDR3 here is CASSPESGGAETQYF. Written as DNA, the CDR3 is TGTGCCAGCTCACCGGAAAGCGGGGGAGCGGAGACCCAGTACTTC.